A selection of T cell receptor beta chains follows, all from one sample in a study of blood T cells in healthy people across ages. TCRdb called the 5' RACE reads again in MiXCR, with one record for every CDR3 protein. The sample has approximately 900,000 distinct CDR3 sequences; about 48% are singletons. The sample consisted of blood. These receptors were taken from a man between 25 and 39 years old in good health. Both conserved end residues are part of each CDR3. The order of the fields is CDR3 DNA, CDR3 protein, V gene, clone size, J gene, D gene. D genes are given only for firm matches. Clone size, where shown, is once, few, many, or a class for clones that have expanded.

CDR3nt: TGTGCCAGCAGGTCACTAACAGTTCAAGAGACCCAGTACTTC
CDR3aa: CASRSLTVQETQYF
v_gene: TRBV6-1
abundance: NA
j_gene: TRBJ2-5
d_gene: NA

CDR3nt: TGCGCCAGCAGCTTGGTCTCCTCCGAGCAGTACTTC
CDR3aa: CASSLVSSEQYF
v_gene: TRBV5-1
abundance: few
j_gene: TRBJ2-7
d_gene: NA

CDR3nt: TGTGCCAGCAGCGAGGGACAGCCAGGGGCCAAAAACATTCAGTACTTC
CDR3aa: CASSEGQPGAKNIQYF
v_gene: TRBV3-1
abundance: NA
j_gene: TRBJ2-4
d_gene: TRBD1

CDR3nt: TGTGCCAGCTTAGGCCTCAAAAACACCGGGGAGCTGTTTTTT
CDR3aa: CASLGLKNTGELFF
v_gene: TRBV6-2/TRBV6-3
abundance: few
j_gene: TRBJ2-2
d_gene: NA

CDR3nt: TGTGCCAGCAGTCCTATGGCTGCTCTAACTAATGAAAAACTGTTTTTT
CDR3aa: CASSPMAALTNEKLFF
v_gene: TRBV2
abundance: NA
j_gene: TRBJ1-4
d_gene: NA

CDR3nt: TGTGCCAGCAGCGGACAGGAAAATACGCAGTATTTT
CDR3aa: CASSGQENTQYF
v_gene: TRBV11-2
abundance: NA
j_gene: TRBJ2-3
d_gene: TRBD1

CDR3nt: TGTGCCAGCAGCTTGGTCCCACCGGGGGGCACCGGGGAGCTGTTTTTT
CDR3aa: CASSLVPPGGTGELFF
v_gene: TRBV11-2
abundance: NA
j_gene: TRBJ2-2
d_gene: TRBD2

CDR3nt: TGTGCCAGCAGTTTAGAGGGCCCGGCCTACAATGAGCAGTTCTTC
CDR3aa: CASSLEGPAYNEQFF
v_gene: TRBV27
abundance: NA
j_gene: TRBJ2-1
d_gene: NA

CDR3nt: TGTGCCATCAGGCCCTCGGGTGGGACTAATGAAAAACTGTTTTTT
CDR3aa: CAIRPSGGTNEKLFF
v_gene: TRBV10-3
abundance: few
j_gene: TRBJ1-4
d_gene: NA

CDR3nt: TGCAGTGCTAGTTTGGCCCAGATAGCCAAAAACATTCAGTACTTC
CDR3aa: CSASLAQIAKNIQYF
v_gene: TRBV20-1
abundance: NA
j_gene: TRBJ2-4
d_gene: NA

CDR3nt: TGTGCCAGCTCACGATCTACCGGGATACGGTCCGATGGCTACACCTTC
CDR3aa: CASSRSTGIRSDGYTF
v_gene: TRBV18
abundance: NA
j_gene: TRBJ1-2
d_gene: NA

CDR3nt: TGCAGTGCTAGAGGGACAGGGAATGAGCAGTTCTTC
CDR3aa: CSARGTGNEQFF
v_gene: TRBV20-1
abundance: NA
j_gene: TRBJ2-1
d_gene: TRBD1

CDR3nt: TGTGCCAGCAGATTAGGGGTGAGCAATCAGCCCCAGCATTTT
CDR3aa: CASRLGVSNQPQHF
v_gene: TRBV12-3/TRBV12-4
abundance: NA
j_gene: TRBJ1-5
d_gene: NA

CDR3nt: TGTGCCAGCAGCTTGGGACTAGAGTCGTTCTTC
CDR3aa: CASSLGLESFF
v_gene: TRBV11-2
abundance: NA
j_gene: TRBJ2-1
d_gene: TRBD2

CDR3nt: TGCGCCAGCAGCGTCGGGACAGGCGTCTACGAGCAGTACTTC
CDR3aa: CASSVGTGVYEQYF
v_gene: TRBV9
abundance: many
j_gene: TRBJ2-7
d_gene: TRBD1

CDR3nt: TGCAGCGCCAGGGAGTCGGGGAGAGAAACCGGGGAGCTGTTTTTT
CDR3aa: CSARESGRETGELFF
v_gene: TRBV29-1
abundance: NA
j_gene: TRBJ2-2
d_gene: NA

CDR3nt: TGTGCCAGTAGTGCATATTATAAGTACGAGCAGTACTTC
CDR3aa: CASSAYYKYEQYF
v_gene: TRBV19
abundance: NA
j_gene: TRBJ2-7
d_gene: NA

CDR3nt: TGCAGTGCTCCGGGGACAGGGAACACCGGGGAGCTGTTTTTT
CDR3aa: CSAPGTGNTGELFF
v_gene: TRBV20-1
abundance: few
j_gene: TRBJ2-2
d_gene: TRBD1

CDR3nt: TGTGCCAGCAATTTAGGTTTCACGTACGAGCAGTACTTC
CDR3aa: CASNLGFTYEQYF
v_gene: TRBV12-3/TRBV12-4
abundance: NA
j_gene: TRBJ2-7
d_gene: NA

CDR3nt: TGCGCCAGCAGCTTGGACCCTACGGGCGGGGCGAGCACAGATACGCAGTATTTT
CDR3aa: CASSLDPTGGASTDTQYF
v_gene: TRBV5-1
abundance: NA
j_gene: TRBJ2-3
d_gene: NA

CDR3nt: TGTGCCAGCAGCTTGGGACAGGGGGTCAGCACAGATACGCAGTATTTT
CDR3aa: CASSLGQGVSTDTQYF
v_gene: TRBV13
abundance: NA
j_gene: TRBJ2-3
d_gene: TRBD1

CDR3nt: TGTGCTAGCAGCTTAGCGGAGACAGCAAAGGGGGAGCTGTTTTTT
CDR3aa: CASSLAETAKGELFF
v_gene: TRBV7-7
abundance: NA
j_gene: TRBJ2-2
d_gene: NA